Presented here are 4 T cell receptor beta chains from one specimen sequenced in a study of T cell responses to AZD1222 COVID-19 vaccine. Repertoires were generated with immunoSEQ multiplex PCR, while TCRdb's copy carries only in-frame clones and drops some. Of 150,000 to 200,000 clones in the sample, about 90% were seen once. The starting material was peripheral blood, obtained on day 0 of MenACWY control vaccination. Receptors were obtained from an adult in good health.

This sequence joins TRBV28 and TRBJ1-1; 8 bases align to TRBD1. This CDR3 contains 15 residues. In germline, CDR1 is MDHEN, CDR2 SYDVKM. V lost 5 bases to trimming and J lost 4 bases; unmatched junction nucleotides: 9. DNA of the CDR3: TGTGCCAGCAGTCCAGCGACAGGGGTGGGCACTGAAGCTTTCTTT. Translating gives CASSPATGVGTEAFF.

The chain couples TRBV20-1 to TRBJ2-1; 8 bases are shared with TRBD2. This CDR3 has 11 amino acids. Per the germline V gene, CDR1 is DFQATT and CDR2 is SNEGSKA (reference sequence). Trimming cost V 3 bases and J 13 bases; bases outside gene matches: 5. The CDR3 loop reads CSASVSGAQFF. CDR3 sequence (DNA): TGCAGTGCTAGCGTTAGCGGGGCCCAGTTCTTC.

The chain is built from TRBV19 and TRBJ1-6, with D possibly matching TRBD1 (5 bases). Looked up from germline, CDR1 is LNHDA and CDR2 is SQIVND (reference sequence). This CDR3 spans 18 amino acids. V lost 6 bases and J lost 5, with 23 bases in between. The CDR3 DNA reads as TGTGCCAGTAGGGAGTGGGACGATAGTAGGGTCGATAATTCACCCCTCCACTTT. It codes for CASREWDDSRVDNSPLHF.

This clone was counted a single time. The genes are TRBV7-9 and TRBJ1-3, with TRBD1 as a possible D gene (5 bases). There are 16 residues in the CDR3. Trimming cost V 5 bases and J 0 bases, with 14 bases left between them. The germline CDR1 and CDR2 sequences are SEHNR and FQNEAQ (reference sequence). CDR3 residues: CASSDGQTFSGNTIYF. The DNA of the CDR3 is TGTGCCAGCAGCGACGGACAAACTTTCTCTGGAAACACCATATATTTT.